This entry describes one TCR beta chain. The data are from a study of T cell changes during pregnancy in multiple sclerosis. The V gene end was trimmed by 1 base and the J gene end by 1 base; junction bases not matched to a gene: 0. The CDR3 runs to 17 residues. Germline loops: CDR1 MGHRA, CDR2 YSYEKL. Using immunoSEQ multiplex PCR, the repertoire was profiled, and TCRdb retains in-frame clones only, with some absent. Among about 12,000 clones listed, 88% were seen once. The receptor's source is a female donor in good health, enrolled as a control in a pregnancy study. This sequence joins TRBV4-1 and TRBJ2-2; 13 positions agree with TRBD2. The source was CD8+ T cells from peripheral blood mononuclear cells, collected in the second trimester of pregnancy. CDR3 sequence reads: CASSQGLAGGNTGELFF. The DNA for the CDR3 is TGCGCCAGCAGCCAAGGACTAGCGGGGGGGAACACCGGGGAGCTGTTTTTT.